A single sample is the source of the 29 T cell receptor beta chains below, sequenced in a study of blood T cell repertoires in COVID-19. The method was immunoSEQ multiplex PCR; TCRdb's version includes in-frame clones alone and lacks a portion of them. The sample consists of 180,000 or so clones, 75% to 90% of them appearing once. The specimen was peripheral blood. All receptors come from a woman aged 55-69 years with acute or convalescent COVID-19.

This sequence joins TRBV24-1 and TRBJ2-3, with 15 bases aligning to TRBD2. The junction had 11 bases not matched to a gene; V was cut back by 4 bases and J by 1 base. The CDR3 totals 20 residues. Germline CDR1 KGHDR, CDR2 SFDVKD. The CDR3 is CATSDPTPGLAGGGTDTQYF. Written as DNA, the CDR3 is TGTGCCACCAGTGACCCGACCCCGGGACTAGCGGGAGGAGGCACAGATACGCAGTATTTT.

This chain connects TRBV7-8 to TRBJ2-1; D is uncertain. Per the germline V gene, CDR1 is SGHVS and CDR2 is FQNEAQ. There are 14 residues in the CDR3. V was pared by 5 bases and J by 7 bases, with 15 bases between. CDR3 DNA sequence: TGTGCCAGCAGCCCCAGTCGAGCGTGGAATGAGCAGTTCTTC. Its protein is CASSPSRAWNEQFF. The complete variable domain, with remaining parts taken from reference TRBV7-8 and TRBJ2-1, reads GAGVSQSPRYKVAKRGQDVALRCDPISGHVSLFWYQQALGQGPEFLTYFQNEAQLDKSGLPSDRFFAERPEGSVSTLKIQRTQQEDSAVYLCASSPSRAWNEQFFGPGTRLTVL.

DNA for the CDR3: TGTGCCAGCAGCCACTCCCCCGGGACAGGGGGCGCGGGGGCCCAGCATTTT. Translating it yields CASSHSPGTGGAGAQHF. This sequence joins TRBV11-2 and TRBJ1-5, with 12 bases matching TRBD1. The CDR3 has 17 amino acids. The junction had 16 bases not matched to a gene; V was cut back by 5 bases and J by 11 bases. Germline V gene lookup returns CDR1 SGHAT and CDR2 FQNNGV.

The genes are TRBV2 and TRBJ1-2, with TRBD1 as a possible D gene (5 bases). Germline CDR1 and CDR2: SNHLY and FYNNEI. The CDR3 is 14 amino acids. V dropped 3 bases and J dropped 2 bases, with 10 bases sitting between them. The CDR3 here is CASSDLGRNYGYTF. CDR3 DNA: TGTGCCAGCAGTGATTTGGGGCGCAACTATGGCTACACCTTC.

This chain connects TRBV21-1 to TRBJ1-1. TRBV21-1 is a pseudogene segment. The CDR3 totals 16 residues. The CDR3 nucleotides read TGTGCCAGCAGCAAAGAAGTTCCGGGTCCGGCCACTGAAGCTTTCTTT. Protein: CASSKEVPGPATEAFF.

This chain joins TRBV24-1 and TRBJ2-3, with TRBD2 matching over 14 bases. J was trimmed by 4 bases and V by 4 bases; bases with no gene match: 6. Germline loops: CDR1 KGHDR, CDR2 SFDVKD. The CDR3 has 17 residues. CDR3 in DNA: TGTGCCACCAGTGACCCCGGACTAGCGGGAGGACCAGATACGCAGTATTTT. Its translation is CATSDPGLAGGPDTQYF.

The chain couples TRBV5-1 to TRBJ2-7; TRBD2 is a possible D gene (6 bases). This CDR3 has 14 residues. Between the trimmed V and J ends, which lost 4 bases and 7 bases, there was a span of 18 bases. Germline CDR1 reads SGHRS; CDR2 reads YFSETQ. For the CDR3, the DNA is TGCGCCAGCAGCCAGCGGGTCGGTACGATGGAGCAGTACTTC. Residues: CASSQRVGTMEQYF.

This chain connects TRBV2 to TRBJ2-2, with a possible D match to TRBD2 (6 bases). This CDR3 has 15 residues. V shed 6 bases and J shed 2 bases, with 13 bases lying between them. The germline V gene has CDR1 SNHLY and CDR2 FYNNEI. The CDR3 DNA reads TGTGCCAGCAGGGGACTTAGCGGTAACACCGGGGAGCTGTTTTTT. This codes for CASRGLSGNTGELFF.

The V and J genes are TRBV3-1 (or the pseudogene TRBV3-2) and TRBJ1-1; D ambiguous. Germline-derived CDR1 and CDR2 are LGHDT and YNNKEL (reference sequence). The CDR3 sequence is 14 residues long. The V gene lost 4 bases and the J gene lost 4 bases, with 13 bases spanning the gap. This chain's CDR3 is CASSPFDGVTEAFF. DNA for the CDR3: TGTGCCAGCAGCCCGTTTGACGGGGTCACTGAAGCTTTCTTT.

This chain uses TRBV7-8 with TRBJ1-3, with unresolved D. Germline CDR1 SGHVS, CDR2 FQNEAQ. The CDR3 length is 16 residues. Trimming cost V 4 bases and J 0 bases, with 13 bases left between them. This chain's CDR3 is CASSSTQRSSGNTIYF. As DNA, the CDR3 is TGTGCCAGCAGCTCAACCCAAAGGAGCTCTGGAAACACCATATATTTT.

The chain carries TRBV9 and TRBJ1-4; 8 positions agree with TRBD1. V dropped 0 bases and J dropped 8; count of bases not matched to a gene: 3. CDR3 length equals 14 residues. CDR1 and CDR2 (germline): SGDLS, YYNGEE. CDR3 nucleotides: TGTGCCAGCAGCGTAGGGGGACAGGCCGAAAAACTGTTTTTT. Protein product: CASSVGGQAEKLFF.

This sequence joins TRBV11-2 and TRBJ2-1; D is ambiguous. Germline CDR1 SGHAT, CDR2 FQNNGV. The V and J ends lost 3 bases and 4 bases respectively, with 7 bases between them. This CDR3 has 13 amino acids. CDR3 DNA: TGTGCCAGCAGCTTGATCAGATACAATGAGCAGTTCTTC. As protein: CASSLIRYNEQFF.

This chain links TRBV11-3 with TRBJ2-1; 13 bases align to TRBD2. The CDR3 has 15 residues. The J segment lost 4 bases and the V segment lost 5 bases, leaving 2 bases of the junction unmatched. Per germline, CDR1 SGHNT and CDR2 YENEEA. The CDR3 here is CASSPGLAGYNEQFF. The CDR3 bases are TGTGCCAGCAGCCCGGGACTAGCGGGATACAATGAGCAGTTCTTC.

The chain joins TRBV4-1 to TRBJ2-3, with TRBD2 matching 11 bases. This CDR3 is 15 amino acids long. Germline lookup yields CDR1 MGHRA and CDR2 YSYEKL. Trimming removed 4 bases from V and 5 bases from J; junction bases left unmatched: 5. The CDR3 region has the DNA TGCGCCAGCAGCCGACTCGGACTAGCGGGAGATACGCAGTATTTT. Protein: CASSRLGLAGDTQYF.

V usage is TRBV12-5 and J usage is TRBJ1-1; D unclear. The ends were cut back, 5 bases at V and 11 bases at J, with 18 bases in the middle. The CDR3 runs to 13 residues. Germline values: CDR1 LGHNT, CDR2 FRNRAP. CDR3 residues: CASGPSTTRRAFF. The CDR3 nucleotides are TGTGCTAGTGGTCCGAGCACGACACGACGGGCTTTCTTT.

This clone occurred a few times. The CDR3 reads CASSFSGTEGNIQYF. CDR3 nucleotide sequence: TGTGCCAGCAGCTTTTCCGGGACAGAGGGGAACATTCAGTACTTC. This sequence joins TRBV11-2 and TRBJ2-4, with TRBD1 matching over 7 bases. The V segment lost 3 bases and the J segment 7 bases; nucleotides outside the gene matches: 9. CDR1 and CDR2 (germline): SGHAT, FQNNGV. The CDR3 covers 15 residues.

V and J are TRBV28 and TRBJ1-4; the match to TRBD1 covers 9 bases. The length of the CDR3 is 14 residues. J lost 7 bases, V lost 7 bases, and 7 bases had no gene match. Germline lookup yields CDR1 MDHEN and CDR2 SYDVKM. The CDR3 reads CASKGQGRIEKLFF. The CDR3 bases are TGTGCCAGCAAGGGACAGGGTAGGATTGAAAAACTGTTTTTT.

V is TRBV2 and J is TRBJ2-5; TRBD2 aligns across 7 bases. The V gene's germline CDR1 is SNHLY and CDR2 FYNNEI. V was pared by 6 bases and J by 7 bases, with 11 bases of the junction left unmatched. This CDR3 spans 14 amino acids. Here the CDR3 reads CASRTLIIAGTQYF. CDR3 coding DNA: TGTGCCAGCAGGACCCTTATCATAGCGGGGACCCAGTACTTC.

This clone occurred a few times. The chain couples TRBV9 to TRBJ1-6, with D perhaps matching TRBD1 (5 bases). Germline V gene sequence: CDR1 SGDLS, CDR2 YYNGEE. V gave up 3 bases and J gave up 8 bases, with 12 bases separating them. The CDR3 runs to 14 residues. CDR3 amino acids: CASSAGTFYSPLHF. The DNA for the CDR3 is TGTGCCAGCAGCGCCGGGACTTTTTATTCACCCCTCCACTTT.

J is TRBJ2-3 and V is TRBV5-1; 9 bases align to TRBD1. Per germline, CDR1 SGHRS and CDR2 YFSETQ. Trimming cost V 0 bases and J 5 bases; bases outside gene matches: 7. The CDR3 totals 16 residues. The CDR3 nucleotides read TGCGCCAGCAGCTTGGCCTTAAGACAGGGGGTAGATACGCAGTATTTT. Residues: CASSLALRQGVDTQYF.

The chain uses TRBV19 and TRBJ1-2; 7 nucleotides align to TRBD1. Trimming cost V 8 bases and J 4 bases; bases outside gene matches: 7. The CDR3 runs 13 residues. Germline CDR1 is LNHDA and CDR2 is SQIVND (reference sequence). Here the CDR3 reads CASDPAGGYGYTF. CDR3 nucleotides: TGTGCCAGTGATCCCGCAGGGGGCTATGGCTACACCTTC.

This rearrangement joins TRBV29-1 to TRBJ1-5, with D possibly TRBD1 on 5 matching bases. Germline-derived CDR1 and CDR2 are SQVTM and ANQGSEA. CDR3 length equals 17 residues. Trimming removed 4 bases from V and 2 bases from J, with 21 bases in between. CDR3 nucleotides: TGCAGCGTTGTTGAGTCGTGGGGCGGTAGTGGCAATCAGCCCCAGCATTTT. Amino acids: CSVVESWGGSGNQPQHF.

The chain employs TRBV6-5 and TRBJ1-5; TRBD1 is a possible D gene (5 bases). V lost 8 bases and J 4 bases, leaving 15 bases between the germline ends. The germline gives CDR1 MNHEY, CDR2 SVGAGI. The CDR3 covers 14 residues. The CDR3 protein is CASGSDSSNQPQHF. The CDR3, as DNA: TGTGCCAGCGGCTCCGACAGTTCAAATCAGCCCCAGCATTTT.

V is TRBV29-1 and J is TRBJ2-3; D gene unclear. V was shortened by 2 bases and J by 6 bases, with 6 bases between the two germline ends. The germline V gene has CDR1 SQVTM and CDR2 ANQGSEA. The CDR3 has 11 amino acids. CDR3 nucleotide sequence: TGCAGCGTTGAACACGGGGATACGCAGTATTTT. This encodes CSVEHGDTQYF.

The chain recombines TRBV29-1 with TRBJ1-1, with D possibly being TRBD1 (6 bases). The V end lost 6 bases, the J end lost 5 bases, and 16 bases lay between the germline ends. This CDR3 is built from 13 residues. The germline V gene encodes CDR1 SQVTM and CDR2 ANQGSEA. CDR3 sequence: CSVVHGQGTEAFF. As DNA, the CDR3 is TGCAGCGTCGTACACGGCCAGGGGACTGAAGCTTTCTTT.

The chain links TRBV18 to TRBJ1-2; 8 bases match TRBD1. The germline gives CDR1 KGHSH, CDR2 LQKENI. This CDR3 is built from 14 residues. V lost 3 bases to trimming and J lost 5 bases; unmatched junction nucleotides: 5. In DNA, the CDR3 is TGTGCCAGCTCACCGAACAGGGGGATTTATGGCTACACCTTC. Residues: CASSPNRGIYGYTF.

V and J are TRBV16 and TRBJ1-1, with TRBD1 identical over 10 bases. Unmatched junction bases numbered 12, after V lost 1 base and J lost 1 base. CDR1 and CDR2 from the germline V gene are KGHSY and FQNENV. The CDR3 contains 19 residues. The CDR3 nucleotides read TGTGCCAGCAGCCAATTAAGGGGACAGGGGACGATCAGGAACACTGAAGCTTTCTTT. This encodes CASSQLRGQGTIRNTEAFF.

The chain carries TRBV2 and TRBJ1-1; 9 nucleotides line up with TRBD1. V trimming: 4 bases; J trimming: 1 base; junction bases outside the gene matches: 7. There are 16 residues in the CDR3. Germline CDR1 reads SNHLY; CDR2 reads FYNNEI. The CDR3 here is CASSANRGLGNTEAFF. CDR3 nucleotide sequence: TGTGCCAGCAGTGCCAACAGGGGGCTTGGGAACACTGAAGCTTTCTTT.

This clone occurred a few times. The rearrangement uses TRBV6-4 and TRBJ2-7; D possibly corresponds to TRBD1 (6 bases). The CDR3 is made up of 15 amino acids. V dropped 4 bases and J dropped 0 bases, with 13 bases sitting between them. CDR1 and CDR2 from the germline V gene are MRHNA and SNTAGT. CDR3 region: CASSAERGSSYEQYF. The CDR3 nucleotides read TGTGCCAGCAGTGCCGAAAGGGGGTCCTCCTACGAGCAGTACTTC.